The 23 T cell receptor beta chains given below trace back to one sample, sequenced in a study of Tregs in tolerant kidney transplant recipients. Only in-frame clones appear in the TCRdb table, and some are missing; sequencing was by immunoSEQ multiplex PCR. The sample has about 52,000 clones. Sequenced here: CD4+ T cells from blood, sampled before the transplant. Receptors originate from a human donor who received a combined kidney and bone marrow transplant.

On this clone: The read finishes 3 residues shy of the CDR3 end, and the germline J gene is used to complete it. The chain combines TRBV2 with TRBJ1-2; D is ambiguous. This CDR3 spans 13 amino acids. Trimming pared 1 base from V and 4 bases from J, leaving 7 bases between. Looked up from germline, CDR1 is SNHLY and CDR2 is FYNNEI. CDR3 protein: CASSEGQAYGYTF. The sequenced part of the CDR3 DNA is TGTGCCAGCAGTGAAGGGCAGGCCTATGGC.

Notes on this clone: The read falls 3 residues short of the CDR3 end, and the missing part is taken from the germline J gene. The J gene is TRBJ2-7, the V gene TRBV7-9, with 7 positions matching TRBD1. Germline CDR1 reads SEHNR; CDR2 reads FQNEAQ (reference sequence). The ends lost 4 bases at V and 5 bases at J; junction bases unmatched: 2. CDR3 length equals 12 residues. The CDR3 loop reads CASSSTGDEQYF. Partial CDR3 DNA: TGTGCCAGCAGCTCAACAGGGGACGAG.

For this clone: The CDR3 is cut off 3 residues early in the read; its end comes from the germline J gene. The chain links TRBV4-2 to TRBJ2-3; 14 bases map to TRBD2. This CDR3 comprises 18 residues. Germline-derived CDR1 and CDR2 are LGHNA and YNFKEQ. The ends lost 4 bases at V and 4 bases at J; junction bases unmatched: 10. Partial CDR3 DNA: TGTGCCAGCAGCCCTTTGAAGACTAGCGGGGGGGCATCAGATACG. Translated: CASSPLKTSGGASDT. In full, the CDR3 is CASSPLKTSGGASDTQYF.

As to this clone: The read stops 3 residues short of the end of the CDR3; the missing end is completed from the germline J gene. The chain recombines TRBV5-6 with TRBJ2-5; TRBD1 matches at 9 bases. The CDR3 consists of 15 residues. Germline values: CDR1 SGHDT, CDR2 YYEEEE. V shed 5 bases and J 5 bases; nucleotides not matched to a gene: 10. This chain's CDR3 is CASSWGTGHWETQYF. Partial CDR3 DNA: TGTGCCAGCAGTTGGGGGACAGGGCATTGGGAGACC.

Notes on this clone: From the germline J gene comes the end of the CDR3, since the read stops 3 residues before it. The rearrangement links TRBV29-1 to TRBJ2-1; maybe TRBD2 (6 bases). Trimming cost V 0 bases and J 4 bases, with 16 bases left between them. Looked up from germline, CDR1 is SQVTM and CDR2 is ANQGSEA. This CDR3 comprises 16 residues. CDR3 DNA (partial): TGCAGCGTTGAAGATCAGCCTAGCGCGAAATACAATGAG. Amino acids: CSVEDQPSAKYNE. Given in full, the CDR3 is CSVEDQPSAKYNEQFF.

Incomplete CDR3 DNA: TGTGCCAGCATCGGGCGTACAGGGGGCAATTCACCC. Translation gives CASIGRTGGNSP. The full CDR3 reads CASIGRTGGNSPLHF. The rearrangement joins TRBV2 to TRBJ1-6; 9 bases are shared with TRBD1. The observed sequence ends 3 residues before the CDR3 terminus, with the missing tail filled in from the germline J gene. Trimming removed 7 bases from V and 7 bases from J; junction bases left unmatched: 8. The CDR3 totals 15 residues. Germline CDR1 and CDR2: SNHLY and FYNNEI.

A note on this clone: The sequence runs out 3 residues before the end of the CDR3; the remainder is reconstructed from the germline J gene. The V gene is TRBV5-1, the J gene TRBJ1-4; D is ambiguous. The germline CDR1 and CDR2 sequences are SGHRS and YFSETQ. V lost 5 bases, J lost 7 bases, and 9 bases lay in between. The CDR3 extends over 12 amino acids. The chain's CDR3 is CASRVPGEKLFF. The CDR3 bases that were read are TGCGCCAGCAGGGTACCGGGTGAAAAA.

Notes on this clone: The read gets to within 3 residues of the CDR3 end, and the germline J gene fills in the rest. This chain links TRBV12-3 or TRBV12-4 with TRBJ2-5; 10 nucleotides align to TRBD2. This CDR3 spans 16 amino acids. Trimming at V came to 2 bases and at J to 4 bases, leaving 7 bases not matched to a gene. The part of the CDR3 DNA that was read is TGTGCCAGCAGTTTAAAGAGCGGGGGGGCAGGAGAGACC. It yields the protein CASSLKSGGAGET. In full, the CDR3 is CASSLKSGGAGETQYF.

The CDR3: CSAYRGDSGTEAFF. The sequenced CDR3 bases are TGCAGCGCCTATCGGGGGGATAGCGGGACTGAA. V usage is TRBV29-1 and J usage is TRBJ1-1, with D maybe TRBD1 (5 bases). The DNA ends 3 residues before the CDR3 does, and the rest of the CDR3 is filled in from the germline J gene. Per the germline V gene, CDR1 is SQVTM and CDR2 is ANQGSEA. The ends were cut back, 7 bases at V and 5 bases at J, with 20 bases in the middle. The CDR3 runs 14 residues.

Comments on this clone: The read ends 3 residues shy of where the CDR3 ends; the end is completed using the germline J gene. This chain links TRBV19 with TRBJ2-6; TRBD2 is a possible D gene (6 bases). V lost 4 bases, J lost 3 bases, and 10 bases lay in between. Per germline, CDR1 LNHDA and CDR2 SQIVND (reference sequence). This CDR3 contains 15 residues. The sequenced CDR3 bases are TGTGCCAGTAGTACCCCGGGACTTGGGGCCAACGTC. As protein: CASSTPGLGANV. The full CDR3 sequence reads CASSTPGLGANVLTF.

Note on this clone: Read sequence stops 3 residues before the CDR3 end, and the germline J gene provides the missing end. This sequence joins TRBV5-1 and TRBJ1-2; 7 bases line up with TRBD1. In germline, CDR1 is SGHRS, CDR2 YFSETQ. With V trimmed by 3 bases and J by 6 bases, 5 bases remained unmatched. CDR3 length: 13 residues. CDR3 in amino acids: CASSSTTGDGYTF. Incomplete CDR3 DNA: TGCGCCAGCAGCTCAACCACAGGGGATGGC.

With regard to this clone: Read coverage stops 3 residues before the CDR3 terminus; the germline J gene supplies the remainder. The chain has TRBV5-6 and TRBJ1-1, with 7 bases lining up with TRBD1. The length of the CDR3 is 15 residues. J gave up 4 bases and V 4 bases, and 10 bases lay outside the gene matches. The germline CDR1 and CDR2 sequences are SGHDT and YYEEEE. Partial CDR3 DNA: TGTGCCAGCAGCGAAGCGCCGACAGGGTTCACTGAA. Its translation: CASSEAPTGFTE. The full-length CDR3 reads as CASSEAPTGFTEAFF.

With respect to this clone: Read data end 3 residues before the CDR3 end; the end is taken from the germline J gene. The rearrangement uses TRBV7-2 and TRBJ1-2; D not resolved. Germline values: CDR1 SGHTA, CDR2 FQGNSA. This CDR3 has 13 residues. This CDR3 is CASSRMQVEGYTF. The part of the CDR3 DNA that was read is TGTGCCAGCAGTCGAATGCAGGTGGAGGGC.

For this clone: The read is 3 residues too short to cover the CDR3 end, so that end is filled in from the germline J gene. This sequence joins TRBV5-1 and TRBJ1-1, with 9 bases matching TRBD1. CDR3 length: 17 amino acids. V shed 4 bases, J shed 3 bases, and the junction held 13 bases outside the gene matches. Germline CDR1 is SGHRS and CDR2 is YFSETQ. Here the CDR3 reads CASSAGQGLVGYTEAFF. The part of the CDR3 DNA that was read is TGCGCCAGCAGCGCGGGACAGGGTCTCGTCGGGTACACTGAA.

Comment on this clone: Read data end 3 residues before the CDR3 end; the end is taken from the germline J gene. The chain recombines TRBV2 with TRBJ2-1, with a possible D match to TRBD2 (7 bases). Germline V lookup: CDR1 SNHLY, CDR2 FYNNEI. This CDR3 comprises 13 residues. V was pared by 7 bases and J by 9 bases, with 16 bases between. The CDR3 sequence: CASKGGLKSEQFF. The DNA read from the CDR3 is TGTGCCAGCAAGGGGGGGCTGAAAAGTGAG.

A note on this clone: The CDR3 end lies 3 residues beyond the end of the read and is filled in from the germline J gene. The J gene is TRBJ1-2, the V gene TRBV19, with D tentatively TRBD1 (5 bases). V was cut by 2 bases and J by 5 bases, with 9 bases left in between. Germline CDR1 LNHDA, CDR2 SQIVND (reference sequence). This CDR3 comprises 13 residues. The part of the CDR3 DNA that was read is TGTGCCAGTAGTATAATTCCAGGGTATGGC. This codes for CASSIIPGYG. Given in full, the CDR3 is CASSIIPGYGYTF.

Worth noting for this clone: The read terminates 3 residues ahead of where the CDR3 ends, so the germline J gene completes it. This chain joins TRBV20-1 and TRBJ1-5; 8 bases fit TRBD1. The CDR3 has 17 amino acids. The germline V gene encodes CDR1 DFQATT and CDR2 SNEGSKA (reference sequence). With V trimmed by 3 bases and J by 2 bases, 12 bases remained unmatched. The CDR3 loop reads CSARVPGGGVGNQPQHF. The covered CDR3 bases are TGCAGTGCTAGGGTGCCAGGGGGCGGGGTAGGCAATCAGCCC.

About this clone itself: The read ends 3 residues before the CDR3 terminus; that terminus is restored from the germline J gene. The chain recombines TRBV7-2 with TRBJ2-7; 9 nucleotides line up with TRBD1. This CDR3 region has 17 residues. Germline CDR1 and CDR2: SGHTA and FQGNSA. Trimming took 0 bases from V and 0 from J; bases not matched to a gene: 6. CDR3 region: CASSLAWGTGSSYEQYF. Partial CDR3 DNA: TGTGCCAGCAGCTTAGCCTGGGGGACAGGGAGCTCCTACGAG.

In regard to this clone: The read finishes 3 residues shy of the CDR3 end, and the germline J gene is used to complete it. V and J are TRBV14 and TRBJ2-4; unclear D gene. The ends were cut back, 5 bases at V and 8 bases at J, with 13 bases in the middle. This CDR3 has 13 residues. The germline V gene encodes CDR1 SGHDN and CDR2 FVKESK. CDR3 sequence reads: CASSYQVVDIQYF. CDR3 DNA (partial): TGTGCCAGCAGCTATCAGGTCGTGGACATT. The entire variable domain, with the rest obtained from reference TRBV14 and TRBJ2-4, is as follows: EAGVTQFPSHSVIEKGQTVTLRCDPISGHDNLYWYRRVMGKEIKFLLHFVKESKQDESGMPNNRFLAERTGGTYSTLKVQPAELEDSGVYFCASSYQVVDIQYFGAGTRLSVL.

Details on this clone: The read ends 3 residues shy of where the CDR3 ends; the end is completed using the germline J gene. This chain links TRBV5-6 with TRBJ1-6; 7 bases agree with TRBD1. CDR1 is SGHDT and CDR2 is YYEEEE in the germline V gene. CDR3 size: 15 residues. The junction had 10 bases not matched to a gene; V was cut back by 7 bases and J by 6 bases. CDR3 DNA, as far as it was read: TGTGCCAGCCGACGGGACAGCGAGCTTAATTCACCC. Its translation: CASRRDSELNSP. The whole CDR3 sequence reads CASRRDSELNSPLHF.

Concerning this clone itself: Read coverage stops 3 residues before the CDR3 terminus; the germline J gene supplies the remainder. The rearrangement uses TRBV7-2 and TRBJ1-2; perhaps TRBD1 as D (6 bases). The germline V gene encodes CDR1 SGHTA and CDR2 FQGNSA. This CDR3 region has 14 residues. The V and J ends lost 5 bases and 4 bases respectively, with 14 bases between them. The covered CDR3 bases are TGTGCCAGCAGCCCACCCGGGGGGGCCTATGGC. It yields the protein CASSPPGGAYG. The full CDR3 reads CASSPPGGAYGYTF.

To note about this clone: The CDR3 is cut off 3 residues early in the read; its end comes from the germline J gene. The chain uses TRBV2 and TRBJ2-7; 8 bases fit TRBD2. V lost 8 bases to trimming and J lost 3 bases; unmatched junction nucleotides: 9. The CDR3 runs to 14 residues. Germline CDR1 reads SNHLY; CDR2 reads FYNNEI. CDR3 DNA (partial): TGTGCCAGCGGGGTGGGGCGGGGGGACTACGAG. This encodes CASGVGRGDYE. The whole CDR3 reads CASGVGRGDYEQYF.

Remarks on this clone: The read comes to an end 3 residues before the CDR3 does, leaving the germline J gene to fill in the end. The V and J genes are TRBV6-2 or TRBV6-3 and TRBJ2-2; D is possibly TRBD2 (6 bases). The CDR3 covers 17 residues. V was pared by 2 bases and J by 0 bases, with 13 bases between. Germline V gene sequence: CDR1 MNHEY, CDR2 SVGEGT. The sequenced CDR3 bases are TGTGCCAGCAGTTACATCCCCCGGGGGACGAACACCGGGGAG. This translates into CASSYIPRGTNTGE. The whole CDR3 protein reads CASSYIPRGTNTGELFF.